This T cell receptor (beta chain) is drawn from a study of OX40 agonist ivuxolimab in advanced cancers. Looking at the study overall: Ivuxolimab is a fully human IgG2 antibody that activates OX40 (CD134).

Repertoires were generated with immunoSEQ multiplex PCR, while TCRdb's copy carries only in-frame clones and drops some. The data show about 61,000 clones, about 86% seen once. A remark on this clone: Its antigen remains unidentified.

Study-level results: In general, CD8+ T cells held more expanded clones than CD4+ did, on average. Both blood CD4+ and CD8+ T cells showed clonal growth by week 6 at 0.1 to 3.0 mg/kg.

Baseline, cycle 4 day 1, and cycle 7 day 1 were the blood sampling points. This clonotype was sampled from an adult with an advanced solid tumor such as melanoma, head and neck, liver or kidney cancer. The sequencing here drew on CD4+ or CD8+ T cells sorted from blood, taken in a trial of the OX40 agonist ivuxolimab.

CDR3 protein: CASSIGSGRKNIQYF. CDR3 coding DNA: TGTGCCAGTAGTATCGGATCAGGGCGCAAAAACATTCAGTACTTC. The chain combines TRBV19 with TRBJ2-4, with D possibly matching TRBD1 (5 bases). This CDR3 is built from 15 residues. Trimming left V 3 bases short and J 3 bases short, with 12 bases between. Germline lookup yields CDR1 LNHDA and CDR2 SQIVND (reference sequence). Variable domain in full (rest from reference TRBV19 and TRBJ2-4): DGGITQSPKYLFRKEGQNVTLSCEQNLNHDAMYWYRQDPGQGLRLIYYSQIVNDFQKGDIAEGYSVSREKKESFPLTVTSAQKNPTAFYLCASSIGSGRKNIQYFGAGTRLSVL.